These T cell receptor beta chains were read from a single sample in a study of blood T cell repertoires in COVID-19. Assay used: immunoSEQ multiplex PCR; TCRdb lists only in-frame clones, some missing. The sample comprises approximately 15,000 clones, roughly 84% of which are singletons, and approximately 9.1% rests with the top ten. The sequenced sample consisted of peripheral blood. These receptors all stem from a human donor in a cohort sampled during active COVID-19. Each CDR3 is given with its conserved first and last residue. D genes are given only for firm matches. A row's size may be missing; if present it is once, few, many or a size class.

D gene	clone size	V gene	J gene	CDR3 DNA	CDR3 protein
TRBD1	-	TRBV7-9	TRBJ2-7	TGTGCCAGCAGCTCCGGGACAGTGCCCTACGAGCAGTACTTC	CASSSGTVPYEQYF
-	-	TRBV9	TRBJ1-2	TGTGCCACTAAACCTCTGGGGGGGGCACGGGGCTACACCTTC	CATKPLGGARGYTF
TRBD1	-	TRBV5-1	TRBJ2-2	TGCGCCAGCAGCAATGACCGACAGGGGGCGATCGGGGAGCTGTTTTTT	CASSNDRQGAIGELFF
-	-	TRBV2	TRBJ1-6	TGTGCCAGCAATCAACAGCCCCGCTCCTATAATTCACCCCTCCACTTT	CASNQQPRSYNSPLHF
TRBD2	-	TRBV29-1	TRBJ2-5	TGCAGCGTTGTAGCCGGGACTAGCGGCGGGGGGGCCCAGTACTTC	CSVVAGTSGGGAQYF
TRBD2	-	TRBV27	TRBJ2-1	TGTGCCAGCAGGGGTAGCGGGAGGGCCCTGAATGAGCAGTTCTTC	CASRGSGRALNEQFF
TRBD2	-	TRBV7-3	TRBJ2-1	TGTGCCAGCAGCTTAACCCGGACTAGCGGGAGGGCCCCCAATGAGCAGTTCTTC	CASSLTRTSGRAPNEQFF
-	once	TRBV29-1	TRBJ1-2	-	CSVAEGTAEEGTF
TRBD2	few	TRBV7-9	TRBJ2-7	TGTGCCAGCAGCTTGGGGGGACTAGCGGGAGTCTACGAGCAGTACTTC	CASSLGGLAGVYEQYF
TRBD2	-	TRBV6-2/TRBV6-3	TRBJ2-3	TGTGCCAGCAGTTACACCTCCGGGACTAGCGGGAGGGCCATCTGGGATACGCAGTATTTT	CASSYTSGTSGRAIWDTQYF
-	once	TRBV9	TRBJ2-2	TGTGCCAGCAGCGTAGGGAGGAGTGACGCTGGATGGACCGGGGAGCTGTTTTTT	CASSVGRSDAGWTGELFF
-	-	TRBV9	TRBJ2-5	TGTGCCAGCAGCGTATTGCCCAGGCCGACAGAGGCCCAGTACTTC	CASSVLPRPTEAQYF
-	-	TRBV4-2	TRBJ1-4	TGTGCCAGCACAAACAGTTTTGCAACTAATGAAAAACTGTTTTTT	CASTNSFATNEKLFF
TRBD1	-	TRBV19	TRBJ2-1	TGTGCCAGTAGTAGGACAGGGGGCACCAGCTACAATGAGCAGTTCTTC	CASSRTGGTSYNEQFF
-	once	TRBV6-1	TRBJ1-5	TGTGCCAGCAGTGAATCCCCGGGGGGCCAAAGGCCCCAGCATTTT	CASSESPGGQRPQHF
-	-	TRBV28	TRBJ1-5	TGTGCCAGCAGTTTTTGGGGGGGAAGCAATCAGCCCCAGCATTTT	CASSFWGGSNQPQHF
-	-	TRBV19	TRBJ2-1	TGTGCCAGCAGTGCAGACCACGGAGTCTACAATGAGCAGTTCTTC	CASSADHGVYNEQFF
TRBD2	-	TRBV24-1	TRBJ2-2	TGTGCCACCAGTGGCAGGGAGGGCACCGGGGAGCTGTTTTTT	CATSGREGTGELFF
-	-	TRBV29-1	TRBJ2-4	TGCAGCGTTGAACGTAGCGGTACCAAAAACATTCAGTACTTC	CSVERSGTKNIQYF
TRBD1	few	TRBV5-5	TRBJ1-2	TGTGCCAGCAGCTTGGGAGGACAGGGCGCCTATGGCTACACCTTC	CASSLGGQGAYGYTF
TRBD2	few	TRBV5-1	TRBJ2-1	TGCGCCAGCAGCTTGGGTGGAACGGCGGGAGGCAATGAGCAGTTCTTC	CASSLGGTAGGNEQFF
-	-	TRBV2	TRBJ1-3	TGTGCCAGGAAGAGCTCTGGAAACACCATATATTTT	CARKSSGNTIYF
TRBD1	-	TRBV28	TRBJ1-5	TGTGCCAGCAGTTTAATCCGGGACAGTTATAGCAATCAGCCCCAGCATTTT	CASSLIRDSYSNQPQHF
-	-	TRBV29-1	TRBJ2-3	TGCAGCGTTGAAGATGGTCTAGCTGTTGGAGATACGCAGTATTTT	CSVEDGLAVGDTQYF
TRBD1	-	TRBV19	TRBJ2-1	TGTGCCAGTAGTATTGGGACAGGGTCCTACAATGAGCAGTTCTTC	CASSIGTGSYNEQFF
-	-	TRBV2	TRBJ2-7	TGTGCCAGCAGGGCAAGGAGTCCCTACGAGCAGTACTTC	CASRARSPYEQYF
TRBD2	once	TRBV5-6	TRBJ2-1	TGTGCCAGCAGCTCTTTGGGACTAGCGCCTTCCTACAATGAGCAGTTCTTC	CASSSLGLAPSYNEQFF
TRBD1	few	TRBV7-2	TRBJ2-1	TGTGCCAGCAGCTTAGCAGGGGGCTTCGATGAGCAGTTCTTC	CASSLAGGFDEQFF
TRBD2	-	TRBV6-2/TRBV6-3	TRBJ2-1	TGTGCCAGCAGTTACTCGAGAGCGGGGGGCCACAGCTCCTACAATGAGCAGTTCTTC	CASSYSRAGGHSSYNEQFF
TRBD1	once	TRBV27	TRBJ1-1	TGTGCCAGCACCAAATTCCAAAACGGACAGGGTGAAGCTTTCTTT	CASTKFQNGQGEAFF
TRBD2	-	TRBV28	TRBJ2-1	TGTGCCAGCAGGCGAAGTACTAGCGGAGATTACAATGAGCAGTTCTTC	CASRRSTSGDYNEQFF
-	-	TRBV11-3	TRBJ2-2	TGTGCCAGCAGCTTTTGTCGAGAGAACACCGGGGAGCTGTTTTTT	CASSFCRENTGELFF